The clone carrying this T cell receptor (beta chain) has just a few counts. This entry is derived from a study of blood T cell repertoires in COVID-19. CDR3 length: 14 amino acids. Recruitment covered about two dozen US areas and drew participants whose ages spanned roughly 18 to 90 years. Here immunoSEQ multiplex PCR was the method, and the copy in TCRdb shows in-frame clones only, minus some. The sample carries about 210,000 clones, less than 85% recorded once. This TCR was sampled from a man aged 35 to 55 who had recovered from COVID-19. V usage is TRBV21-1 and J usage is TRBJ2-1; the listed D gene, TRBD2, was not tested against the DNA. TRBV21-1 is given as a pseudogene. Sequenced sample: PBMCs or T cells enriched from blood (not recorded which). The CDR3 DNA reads TGTGCCAGCAGCGAACGGCGGGGGGACAATGAGCAGTTCTTC. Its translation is CASSERRGDNEQFF.